This TCR beta chain was identified during a study of blood T cells in healthy people across ages. Turning to the study itself: T cells yielded about one barcoded beta molecule per two cells through template switching.

With a J-beta primer mix and a sample-barcoded 5' primer, a second PCR ran about 7 to 12 cycles. From each sample, at least 3 million paired-end reads containing CDR3 were obtained. TCRdb used MiXCR to reprocess the 5' RACE reads, holding one entry per CDR3 protein. Here the sample spans about 1.1 million distinct CDR3 sequences, 35% to 40% being singletons. V shed 3 bases and J shed 12 bases, with 19 bases lying between them. Germline V gene lookup returns CDR1 DFQATT and CDR2 SNEGSKA (reference sequence). This CDR3 spans 13 amino acids. A minimum of 5 micrograms of total RNA was extracted per sample.

This chain links TRBV20-1 with TRBJ2-3, with TRBD2 as a possible D gene (7 bases). Sample: blood. This clonotype originated in a young man in good health. CDR3 nucleotide sequence: TGCAGTGCTAGGCCGGGGGGCGGAACTCATCAGTATTTT. Translating it yields CSARPGGGTHQYF.